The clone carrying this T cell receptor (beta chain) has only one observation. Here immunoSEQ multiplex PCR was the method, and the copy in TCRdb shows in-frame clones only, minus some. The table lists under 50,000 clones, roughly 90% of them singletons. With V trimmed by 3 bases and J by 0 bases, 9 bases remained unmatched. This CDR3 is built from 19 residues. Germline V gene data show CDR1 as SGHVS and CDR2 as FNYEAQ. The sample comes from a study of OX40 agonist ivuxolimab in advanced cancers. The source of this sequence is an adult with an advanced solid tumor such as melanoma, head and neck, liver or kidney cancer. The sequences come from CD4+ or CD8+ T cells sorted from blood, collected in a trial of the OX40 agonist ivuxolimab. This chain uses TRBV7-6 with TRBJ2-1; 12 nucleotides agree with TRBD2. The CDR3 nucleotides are TGTGCCAGCAGCTTGGCCAGTACTAGCGGGGGGAGCTCCTACAATGAGCAGTTCTTC. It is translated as CASSLASTSGGSSYNEQFF.